These 11 T cell receptor beta chains share one sample of origin, sequenced in a study of shared clonotypes between healthy human individuals. Profiled with immunoSEQ multiplex PCR; TCRdb holds only in-frame clones, not every one. Found here are nearly 500,000 clones, 70% to 80% of them singletons; the top ten hold over 10%. The sample consisted of PBMCs. All receptors come from a woman aged 40 to 50 in good health. Some clones in this sample may be carry-over from other donors' samples.

The rearrangement joins TRBV28 to TRBJ2-7; the D is unclear. This CDR3 region has 14 residues. V was clipped by 6 bases and J by 5 bases, with 17 bases between them. Germline V gene data show CDR1 as MDHEN and CDR2 as SYDVKM. CDR3 coding DNA: TGTGCCAGCAGACTTACCGGGCCGCCCCACGAGCAGTACTTC. This translates into CASRLTGPPHEQYF.

This clone was seen once. The V and J genes are TRBV7-3 and TRBJ2-1; D is ambiguous. The CDR3 has 14 amino acids. Germline V gene data show CDR1 as SGHTA and CDR2 as FQGTGA. V gave up 5 bases and J gave up 7 bases, with 15 bases separating them. The CDR3 reads CASSPGGVINEQFF. CDR3 DNA sequence: TGTGCCAGCAGCCCTGGCGGTGTTATAAATGAGCAGTTCTTC.

The chain employs TRBV30 and TRBJ1-1, with a weak D call TRBD1 (6 bases). CDR3 length: 13 amino acids. CDR1 is GTSNPN, CDR2 SVGIG, per germline (reference sequence). V was shortened by 0 bases and J by 6 bases, with 11 bases between the two germline ends. Here the CDR3 DNA reads TGTGCCTGGAGTGTTCGGGGGCTTGCTGAAGCTTTCTTT. Protein: CAWSVRGLAEAFF.

This clone was recorded once. The chain links TRBV11-3 to TRBJ2-1, with D unclear. The V gene's germline CDR1 is SGHNT and CDR2 YENEEA. The CDR3 covers 13 residues. The ends were cut back, 5 bases at V and 0 bases at J, with 5 bases in the middle. CDR3 in DNA: TGTGCCAGCAGCCCGAGCTCCTACAATGAGCAGTTCTTC. Translated, it gives CASSPSSYNEQFF.

The rearrangement uses TRBV18 and TRBJ1-5; no definite D call. Germline-derived CDR1 and CDR2 are KGHSH and LQKENI. Deletions cut 0 bases from V and 2 bases from J, with 8 bases between. This CDR3 contains 15 residues. The CDR3 protein is CASSPPFSGNQPQHF. In nucleotides, the CDR3 is TGTGCCAGCTCACCACCATTCTCTGGCAATCAGCCCCAGCATTTT.

V and J are TRBV11-2 and TRBJ1-5, with TRBD1 identical over 9 bases. The V gene end was trimmed by 5 bases and the J gene end by 7 bases; junction bases not matched to a gene: 12. The CDR3 length is 16 residues. The germline CDR1 and CDR2 sequences are SGHAT and FQNNGV. The CDR3 nucleotides are TGTGCCAGCAGCCCCTCGACAGGGGGACGGGAACAGCCCCAGCATTTT. This translates into CASSPSTGGREQPQHF.

The V and J genes are TRBV5-4 and TRBJ1-1; 7 bases map to TRBD1. Losses at the gene ends were 0 bases for V and 6 bases for J; bases not matched to a gene: 8. CDR1 is SGHNT, CDR2 YYREEE, per germline (reference sequence). The CDR3 contains 15 residues. CDR3 sequence reads: CASSLDLAGGAEAFF. The CDR3 region has the DNA TGTGCCAGCAGCTTGGACTTGGCAGGGGGGGCTGAAGCTTTCTTT.

This clone occurred a few times. J is TRBJ1-2 and V is TRBV5-1, with 8 nucleotides matching TRBD1. Germline V gene sequence: CDR1 SGHRS, CDR2 YFSETQ. The CDR3 length is 16 residues. V trimming: 2 bases; J trimming: 7 bases; junction bases outside the gene matches: 13. For the CDR3, the DNA is TGCGCCAGCAGCTTCGGGACAGGACCTCAAGCCAGTGGCTACACCTTC. It translates to CASSFGTGPQASGYTF.

The genes are TRBV30 and TRBJ2-1; TRBD2 matches at 9 bases. Unmatched junction bases numbered 9, after V lost 1 base and J lost 8 bases. CDR1 and CDR2 (germline): GTSNPN, SVGIG (reference sequence). CDR3 length equals 15 residues. The CDR3 nucleotides are TGTGCCTGGAGTGAGGGTCGCGCGGGAGGGCATGAGCAGTTCTTC. This codes for CAWSEGRAGGHEQFF.

This clone was seen at least ten times. This sequence joins TRBV5-4 and TRBJ2-7, with D perhaps matching TRBD1 (6 bases). This CDR3 comprises 14 residues. Trimming took 1 base from V and 3 from J, leaving 11 bases between them. Germline CDR1 SGHNT, CDR2 YYREEE (reference sequence). Here the CDR3 reads CASSLMGHRYEQYF. In nucleotides, the CDR3 is TGTGCCAGCAGCTTGATGGGACATCGCTACGAGCAGTACTTC. Using reference TRBV5-4 and TRBJ2-7 for the parts outside the CDR3, the full variable domain is ETGVTQSPTHLIKTRGQQVTLRCSSQSGHNTVSWYQQALGQGPQFIFQYYREEENGRGNFPPRFSGLQFPNYSSELNVNALELDDSALYLCASSLMGHRYEQYFGPGTRLTVT.

The chain recombines TRBV30 with TRBJ1-2; 11 positions match TRBD1. This CDR3 region has 16 residues. The germline gives CDR1 GTSNPN, CDR2 SVGIG (reference sequence). J gave up 4 bases and V 1 base, and 8 bases lay outside the gene matches. CDR3 bases: TGTGCCTGGAGTGAGCCGGGACAGGGGGGTGTCTATGGCTACACCTTC. Protein: CAWSEPGQGGVYGYTF.